The source of this T cell receptor beta chain is a study of blood T cells in healthy people across ages. Comments on this clonotype: The antigen is undetermined.

The CDR3 covers 16 residues. It was with a sample-barcoded 5' primer and a J-beta primer mix that a second PCR of about 6 to 12 cycles was run. MiXCR, run by TCRdb on the 5' RACE reads, gives a single entry per CDR3 protein. The sample includes some 730,000 distinct CDR3 sequences, 20% to 25% of them seen just once. Study results and limitations: Whereas aged donors had fewer naive CD4+ cells, long-lived donors had more of them and higher diversity.

This chain links TRBV12-3 or TRBV12-4 with TRBJ2-5; 8 bases align to TRBD1. Near its end, the DNA agrees better with TRBJ2-7, so the J call may be wrong. The sample taken for sequencing was blood. The origin of this receptor is a man between 65 and 79 years old in good health. The CDR3 nucleotides are TGTGCCAGCACCACCTTGGACAGGGCTTCCTCCTACGAGCAGTACTTC. Amino acids: CASTTLDRASSYEQYF.